The 5 T cell receptor beta chains in this list originate from one sample, sequenced in a study of low-dose radiotherapy and immunotherapy resistance in tumors. TRAV and TRBV primers primed cDNA for both TCRalpha and TCRbeta. Using a constant-region primer together with a V-primer adapter, TCRs were subjected to roughly 18 PCR cycles of amplification. TCRdb used MiXCR to reprocess the reads, holding one entry per CDR3 protein. Altogether tens of thousands of distinct CDR3 sequences are present, about a fifth being singletons, with the ten largest covering 8% to 10%. Documented time point: after trial treatment. Specified treatment: LDRT plus nivolumab, ipilimumab, low-dose cyclophosphamide and aspirin (RACIN trial). The input for sequencing was PBMCs, taken after low-dose radiotherapy plus immunotherapy. These TCRs come from a female donor with ovarian cancer.

This clonotype was recorded many times. V usage is TRBV4-1 and J usage is TRBJ1-1; the D is unclear. This CDR3 contains 15 residues. Germline assignment: CDR1 MGHRA and CDR2 YSYEKL. Trimming took 0 bases from V and 0 from J, leaving 8 bases between them. The CDR3 coding sequence is TGCGCCAGCAGCCAAGACACTTTATTGAACACTGAAGCTTTCTTT. Residues: CASSQDTLLNTEAFF.

Notes on this clonotype: One end of the junction fails to match germline, which may point to a read error. The DNA of the CDR3 is TGCGCCAGCAGGTTGGCGGGAGGGTCGGCAGATACGCAGTATTTT. Its translation: CASRLAGGSADTQYF. The chain is built from TRBV5-1 and TRBJ2-3; TRBD2 matches 9 bases. The CDR3 has 15 residues. CDR1 is SGHRS and CDR2 is YFSETQ in the germline V gene.

This rearrangement joins TRBV29-1 to TRBJ2-3, with a possible D match to TRBD1 (6 bases). From germline, CDR1 is SQVTM and CDR2 ANQGSEA. The CDR3 totals 15 residues. V lost 6 bases, J lost 2 bases, and 18 bases lay in between. The CDR3 DNA reads as TGCAGCGTAGGATCCACAGGGTCCAACACAGATACGCAGTATTTT. Residues: CSVGSTGSNTDTQYF.

This clonotype is judged medium-sized. V usage is TRBV6-4 and J usage is TRBJ2-1; D is possibly TRBD1 (5 bases). This CDR3 spans 13 amino acids. Germline-derived CDR1 and CDR2 are MRHNA and SNTAGT. Trimming removed 3 bases at V and 2 bases at J, with 5 bases between. The CDR3 nucleotides read TGTGCCAGCAGTGAGGACACCTACAATGAGCAGTTCTTC. This gives the protein CASSEDTYNEQFF.

This clonotype was detected only once. A far larger clone differs by one base, so this is likely a read error. This chain links TRBV3-1 with TRBJ2-1, with D hard to call. The CDR3 is 15 amino acids. Germline V lookup: CDR1 LGHDT, CDR2 YNNKEL (reference sequence). Trimming stripped 0 bases from V and 10 bases from J, with 16 bases between. The CDR3 loop reads CASSQDVVSSYEQFF. The CDR3 nucleotides read TGTGCCAGCAGCCAAGATGTGGTAAGCTCCTACGAGCAGTTCTTC.